This T cell receptor beta chain was documented in a study of vaccination and CD4 T cells after COVID-19. About the research overall: Sampling post-COVID took place a median roughly 92 days after diagnosis (range 35 to 161). Ranging from 14 to 241, the interval between dose two and post-vaccine sampling had a median of roughly 10 weeks.

A few counts support this clonotype. Its antigen is unknown. Treatment in this sample: approximately nine-day PBMC culture with coronavirus spike peptide pools or control peptides (ViraFEST assay). Scientists ran DNA taken from cultured CD4+ T cells through the Oncomine TCR Beta short-read assay for sequencing. TCRdb reprocessed the PCR reads via MiXCR and lists one record per CDR3 protein. This sample has about 13,000 distinct CDR3 sequences, with around two fifths found just once. The germline V gene has CDR1 SNHLY and CDR2 FYNNEI. Trimming removed 6 bases from V and 5 bases from J, with 11 bases in between. The CDR3 consists of 14 residues.

The chain combines TRBV2 with TRBJ1-6; possible D gene TRBD1, 6 bases. This TCR derives from a human donor who had recovered from COVID-19. The sequencing input was CD4+ T cells from blood, cultured in vitro. CDR3 region: CASRVGTNNSPLHF. The CDR3 DNA sequence: TGTGCCAGCAGAGTCGGGACAAATAATTCACCCCTCCACTTT. Using reference TRBV2 and TRBJ1-6 for the parts outside the CDR3, the full variable domain is EPEVTQTPSHQVTQMGQEVILRCVPISNHLYFYWYRQILGQKVEFLVSFYNNEISEKSEIFDDQFSVERPDGSNFTLKIRSTKLEDSAMYFCASRVGTNNSPLHFGNGTRLTVT.